Below are 25 T cell receptor beta chains sequenced from a single sample in a study of cytomegalovirus exposure and HLA in healthy donors. Both 60 Vbeta primers and 13 Jbeta primers went into the PCR. Libraries were prepared by immunoSEQ multiplex PCR; TCRdb keeps only in-frame clonotypes and omits some of them. The sample has approximately 140,000 clones; over 70% are singletons. Sequenced material: PBMCs. These receptors came from a young woman in good health and CMV-seronegative.

This clone was seen just once. The V gene is TRBV5-6, the J gene TRBJ2-7; D ambiguous. With 3 bases removed from V and 7 bases from J, the gap between germline ends came to 20 bases. Germline-derived CDR1 and CDR2 are SGHDT and YYEEEE. The CDR3 contains 15 residues. Written as DNA, the CDR3 is TGTGCCAGCAGCTCACGACTCTACCTACTACAAGAGCAGTACTTC. Protein product: CASSSRLYLLQEQYF.

This clone was observed a handful of times. The same CDR3 can be traced to other DNA sequences in this sample. The rearrangement links TRBV29-1 to TRBJ1-1; D perhaps matches TRBD1 (6 bases). Trimming took off 8 bases at V and 6 bases at J, with 19 bases between the two ends. This CDR3 is 13 amino acids long. The germline CDR1 and CDR2 sequences are SQVTM and ANQGSEA. The CDR3 spells CSSKGRGNAEAFF. The CDR3 DNA reads as TGCAGCTCAAAAGGCAGGGGAAACGCTGAAGCTTTCTTT.

The chain employs TRBV5-1 and TRBJ1-1; D remains unclear. Trimming removed 3 bases at V and 3 bases at J, with 12 bases between. Germline V CDR1 and CDR2: SGHRS, YFSETQ. CDR3 length equals 14 residues. The CDR3 protein is CASSSLYRDTEAFF. The CDR3 DNA sequence: TGCGCCAGCAGCTCCCTCTACCGGGACACTGAAGCTTTCTTT.

The chain uses TRBV27 and TRBJ1-2, with TRBD1 matching over 11 bases. This CDR3 has 18 residues. Germline V CDR1 and CDR2: MNHEY, SMNVEV (reference sequence). The ends lost 3 bases at V and 6 bases at J; junction bases unmatched: 15. The CDR3 sequence is CASSFLKPGTGGTDGYTF. In nucleotides, the CDR3 is TGTGCCAGCAGTTTTCTCAAGCCCGGGACAGGGGGGACGGATGGCTACACCTTC.

V gene TRBV12-5 combines with J gene TRBJ1-1; the D gene is possibly TRBD1 (5 bases). Trimming removed 4 bases at V and 3 bases at J, with 9 bases between. In germline, CDR1 is LGHNT, CDR2 FRNRAP. The CDR3 has 13 amino acids. CDR3 in DNA: TGTGCTAGTGGTTCCCGGGGGGACACTGAAGCTTTCTTT. Its protein product is CASGSRGDTEAFF.

The chain is built from TRBV15 and TRBJ2-3; D unresolved. Per germline, CDR1 LNHNV and CDR2 YYDKDF (reference sequence). This CDR3 is 13 amino acids long. V was trimmed by 1 base and J by 4 bases, leaving 6 bases between them. The CDR3 here is CATSRGLADTQYF. The CDR3, as DNA: TGTGCCACCAGCAGAGGGTTAGCAGATACGCAGTATTTT.

The chain employs TRBV27 and TRBJ2-3, with D possibly TRBD2 on 6 matching bases. The CDR3 has 18 amino acids. Trimming removed 6 bases at V and 0 bases at J, with 22 bases between. Germline CDR1 MNHEY, CDR2 SMNVEV (reference sequence). The CDR3: CASSPTHYAGTSTDTQYF. CDR3 DNA: TGTGCCAGCAGCCCGACCCACTACGCCGGGACTAGCACAGATACGCAGTATTTT.

The chain recombines TRBV6-4 with TRBJ2-3; D perhaps matches TRBD1 (7 bases). Germline CDR1 MRHNA, CDR2 SNTAGT. The CDR3 runs 15 residues. V lost 5 bases to trimming and J lost 0 bases, with 12 bases between them. This CDR3 reads CASSRDSGSTDTQYF. The CDR3 nucleotides read TGTGCCAGCAGTCGGGACAGCGGGAGCACAGATACGCAGTATTTT.

The chain uses TRBV6-1 and TRBJ1-5, with 7 positions matching TRBD1. The CDR3 spans 15 residues. Germline V lookup: CDR1 MNHNS, CDR2 SASEGT. V was pared by 4 bases and J by 1 base, with 4 bases of the junction left unmatched. As DNA, the CDR3 is TGTGCCAGCAGTGGGACAGGTGGAAGCAATCAGCCCCAGCATTTT. Translating gives CASSGTGGSNQPQHF.

The chain's CDR3 is CASSEGTRQETQYF. The CDR3 coding sequence is TGTGCCAGCAGTGAAGGGACAAGACAAGAGACCCAGTACTTC. The chain uses TRBV6-1 and TRBJ2-5, with D tentatively TRBD1 (5 bases). CDR3 size: 14 residues. Germline V gives CDR1 MNHNS, CDR2 SASEGT. V lost 1 base to trimming and J lost 2 bases, with 8 bases between them.

The chain is built from TRBV19 and TRBJ2-3, with 7 bases aligning to TRBD1. Germline-derived CDR1 and CDR2 are LNHDA and SQIVND (reference sequence). Unmatched junction bases numbered 7, after V lost 5 bases and J lost 5 bases. The CDR3 is 14 residues long. CDR3 in DNA: TGTGCCAGTAGTGCTGACAGGGCCCAAGATACGCAGTATTTT. It is translated as CASSADRAQDTQYF. The complete variable domain, with remaining parts taken from reference TRBV19 and TRBJ2-3, reads DGGITQSPKYLFRKEGQNVTLSCEQNLNHDAMYWYRQDPGQGLRLIYYSQIVNDFQKGDIAEGYSVSREKKESFPLTVTSAQKNPTAFYLCASSADRAQDTQYFGPGTRLTVL.

This clone was found a few times. This chain uses TRBV19 with TRBJ1-4; TRBD1 might be the D (6 bases). Germline CDR1 and CDR2: LNHDA and SQIVND (reference sequence). The CDR3 has 14 residues. The ends were cut back, 4 bases at V and 7 bases at J, with 13 bases in the middle. CDR3 bases: TGTGCCAGTAGTAAACCGACAGGCCTTGAAAAACTGTTTTTT. Protein sequence: CASSKPTGLEKLFF.

The J gene is TRBJ1-3, the V gene TRBV6-1; 7 bases are a match to TRBD1. The CDR3 is 15 residues long. In germline, CDR1 is MNHNS, CDR2 SASEGT. J gave up 1 base and V 6 bases, and 6 bases lay outside the gene matches. Written as DNA, the CDR3 is TGTGCCAGCAGGCAGGGGGTGAGGTCTGGAAACACCATATATTTT. Its protein is CASRQGVRSGNTIYF.

The V call is TRBV15, the J call TRBJ1-2; possibly TRBD1 for D (6 bases). Trimming left V 5 bases short and J 5 bases short, with 18 bases between. Germline CDR1 is LNHNV and CDR2 is YYDKDF (reference sequence). The CDR3 sequence is 15 residues long. Here the CDR3 DNA reads TGTGCCACCAGCCTATCCAAAGGACAGCTTTATGGCTACACCTTC. Translation gives CATSLSKGQLYGYTF.

The chain has TRBV4-1 and TRBJ2-7; 9 nucleotides match TRBD1. After removal of 4 bases from V and 2 bases from J, the junction contained 21 bases not matched to a gene. Germline V gene sequence: CDR1 MGHRA, CDR2 YSYEKL. The CDR3 totals 20 residues. The CDR3 coding sequence is TGCGCCAGCAGCCCTCTATCTGGAGGGGACAGGGACAAGTCCCCCTACGAGCAGTACTTC. Translated, it gives CASSPLSGGDRDKSPYEQYF.

The genes are TRBV2 and TRBJ1-3; no clear D. The CDR3 spans 15 residues. Germline V gene data show CDR1 as SNHLY and CDR2 as FYNNEI. Between the trimmed V and J ends, which lost 6 bases and 0 bases, there was a span of 12 bases. The CDR3, as DNA: TGTGCCAGCAGACTCGAAGCGAACTCTGGAAACACCATATATTTT. Translated, it gives CASRLEANSGNTIYF.

The table lists this clone with a few counts. The chain recombines TRBV4-2 with TRBJ2-1; TRBD1 aligns across 10 bases. Per germline, CDR1 LGHNA and CDR2 YNFKEQ. Unmatched junction bases numbered 12, after V lost 6 bases and J lost 7 bases. The CDR3 length is 16 residues. The CDR3 bases are TGTGCCAGCAGTCCGACAGGGGGCAATTCGGGAAATGAGCAGTTCTTC. Protein product: CASSPTGGNSGNEQFF.

The sample holds a few counts of this clone. This chain connects TRBV6-5 to TRBJ1-5; tentative D call: TRBD1 (6 bases). Trimming shortened V by 8 bases and J by 4 bases, and 12 bases separated the two germline ends. This CDR3 comprises 13 residues. Germline V gene data show CDR1 as MNHEY and CDR2 as SVGAGI. The CDR3 region is CASGRTANQPQHF. CDR3 bases: TGTGCCAGCGGCCGGACAGCAAATCAGCCCCAGCATTTT.

This chain uses TRBV5-4 with TRBJ2-3; TRBD2 matches 13 bases. Trimming at V came to 0 bases and at J to 5 bases, leaving 9 bases not matched to a gene. This CDR3 comprises 18 residues. CDR1 is SGHNT and CDR2 is YYREEE in the germline V gene (reference sequence). The CDR3 DNA reads TGTGCCAGCAGCTTGGCCGGGACTAGCGGGACCCCAGGAGATACGCAGTATTTT. Translated, it gives CASSLAGTSGTPGDTQYF.

V is TRBV2 and J is TRBJ1-3; D uncertain. With 5 bases removed from V and 2 bases from J, the gap between germline ends came to 10 bases. CDR1 is SNHLY and CDR2 is FYNNEI in the germline V gene. CDR3 length: 14 residues. The CDR3 here is CASSQDTAGNTIYF. The CDR3, as DNA: TGTGCCAGCAGTCAGGATACGGCTGGAAACACCATATATTTT.

The rearrangement joins TRBV6-1 to TRBJ2-1, with a possible D match to TRBD1 (5 bases). The CDR3 runs 13 residues. V dropped 7 bases and J dropped 2 bases, with 9 bases sitting between them. The V gene's germline CDR1 is MNHNS and CDR2 SASEGT. CDR3 DNA sequence: TGTGCCAGCACCCTGACAGCCTACAATGAGCAGTTCTTC. Protein sequence: CASTLTAYNEQFF.

V usage is TRBV15 and J usage is TRBJ2-5, with TRBD2 matching 7 bases. There are 15 residues in the CDR3. CDR1 and CDR2 (germline): LNHNV, YYDKDF (reference sequence). Trimming cost V 5 bases and J 5 bases; bases outside gene matches: 11. This CDR3 reads CATSSWGGVRETQYF. The DNA of the CDR3 is TGTGCCACCAGCTCCTGGGGGGGTGTCCGGGAGACCCAGTACTTC.

This chain links TRBV7-7 with TRBJ2-2; D remains ambiguous. V lost 1 base to trimming and J lost 0 bases, with 6 bases between them. There are 15 residues in the CDR3. Germline V gives CDR1 SSHAT, CDR2 FNYEAQ (reference sequence). The CDR3 DNA reads TGTGCCAGCAGCTTAGGGCCTCCGAACACCGGGGAGCTGTTTTTT. Amino acids: CASSLGPPNTGELFF.

The gene calls are TRBV19 and TRBJ2-1; TRBD2 agrees at 15 bases. CDR1 and CDR2 (germline): LNHDA, SQIVND (reference sequence). With V trimmed by 6 bases and J by 10 bases, 10 bases remained unmatched. The CDR3 totals 16 residues. Here the CDR3 DNA reads TGTGCCAGTAGCTTTGGACTAGCGGGAGGGCCCCGGGAGCAGTTCTTC. Translated, it gives CASSFGLAGGPREQFF.

This clone came up a few times. The chain carries TRBV6-1 and TRBJ2-7; 7 bases line up with TRBD1. V lost 0 bases to trimming and J lost 5 bases; unmatched junction nucleotides: 4. The CDR3 runs to 14 residues. CDR1 and CDR2 (germline): MNHNS, SASEGT. In DNA form, the CDR3 reads TGTGCCAGCAGTGAAGCGGCAGGGGGACACGAGCAGTACTTC. This gives the protein CASSEAAGGHEQYF.